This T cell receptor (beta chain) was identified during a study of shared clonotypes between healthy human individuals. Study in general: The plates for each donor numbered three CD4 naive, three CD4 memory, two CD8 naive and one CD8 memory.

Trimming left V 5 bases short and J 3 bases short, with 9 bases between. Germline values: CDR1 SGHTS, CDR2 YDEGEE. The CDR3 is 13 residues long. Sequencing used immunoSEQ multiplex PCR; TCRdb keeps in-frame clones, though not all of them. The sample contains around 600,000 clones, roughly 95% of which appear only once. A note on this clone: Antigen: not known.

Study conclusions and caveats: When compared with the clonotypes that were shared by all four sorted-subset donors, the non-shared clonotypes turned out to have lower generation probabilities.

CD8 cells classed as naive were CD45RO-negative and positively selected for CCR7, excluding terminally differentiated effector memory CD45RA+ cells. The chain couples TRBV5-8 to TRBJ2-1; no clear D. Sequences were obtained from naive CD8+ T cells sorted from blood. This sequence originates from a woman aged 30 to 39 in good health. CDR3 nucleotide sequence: TGTGCCAGCAGGACAAAGGGCTACAATGAGCAGTTCTTC. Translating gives CASRTKGYNEQFF.